These 19 T cell receptor beta chains share one sample of origin, sequenced in a study of T cell repertoires in cytomegalovirus infection. One entry per CDR3 protein results from TCRdb running MiXCR on the reads. The sample has fewer than 650,000 distinct CDR3 sequences; about 40% are singletons. These receptors lack a known antigen. The sample consisted of cultured PBMCs, taken from culture after CMV antigen stimulation. The receptor source for this set is a human donor in good health (CMV status not recorded). Some clones in this sample may be carry-over from other donors' samples.

This clonotype was seen a few times. The chain carries TRBV6-2 or TRBV6-3 and TRBJ1-5; D possibly corresponds to TRBD1 (5 bases). CDR1 is MNHEY and CDR2 is SVGEGT in the germline V gene. Trimming shortened V by 3 bases and J by 7 bases, and 13 bases separated the two germline ends. CDR3 length: 14 residues. The CDR3 coding sequence is TGTGCCAGCAGTTATTCTGGGACGGGGCAGCCCCAGCATTTT. Translation: CASSYSGTGQPQHF.

This clonotype has a handful of counts. V is TRBV7-2 and J is TRBJ1-3; 8 positions agree with TRBD1. This CDR3 has 15 residues. Trimming at V came to 6 bases and at J to 0 bases, leaving 4 bases not matched to a gene. In germline, CDR1 is SGHTA, CDR2 FQGNSA. In nucleotides, the CDR3 is TGTGCCAGCAGGTCTCAGGGGGCCTCTGGAAACACCATATATTTT. Its protein product is CASRSQGASGNTIYF.

This chain links TRBV27 with TRBJ1-4, with D possibly being TRBD1 (5 bases). This CDR3 is built from 16 residues. V gave up 3 bases and J gave up 3 bases, with 14 bases separating them. The germline V gene encodes CDR1 MNHEY and CDR2 SMNVEV (reference sequence). As DNA, the CDR3 is TGTGCCAGCAGTTTTATAGGGGCGGGACCTAATGAAAAACTGTTTTTT. Its protein product is CASSFIGAGPNEKLFF. Together with reference TRBV27 and TRBJ1-4, the CDR3 gives the full variable domain: EAQVTQNPRYLITVTGKKLTVTCSQNMNHEYMSWYRQDPGLGLRQIYYSMNVEVTDKGDVPEGYKVSRKEKRNFPLILESPSPNQTSLYFCASSFIGAGPNEKLFFGSGTQLSVL.

In its sample, this clonotype was seen many times. This rearrangement joins TRBV7-8 to TRBJ1-5; TRBD1 matches 9 bases. J lost 7 bases, V lost 5 bases, and 12 bases had no gene match. This CDR3 region has 16 residues. Germline lookup yields CDR1 SGHVS and CDR2 FQNEAQ. CDR3 sequence reads: CASSPGQGRLGQPQHF. CDR3 bases: TGTGCCAGCAGCCCCGGACAGGGGCGACTTGGGCAGCCCCAGCATTTT.

A few counts support this clonotype. The chain employs TRBV7-8 and TRBJ2-2, with 8 positions matching TRBD2. The germline V gene has CDR1 SGHVS and CDR2 FQNEAQ. Trimming cost V 3 bases and J 0 bases; bases outside gene matches: 6. This CDR3 is built from 17 residues. In DNA, the CDR3 is TGTGCCAGCAGCTTCAGTCTAGCGGGTTCGAACACCGGGGAGCTGTTTTTT. It codes for CASSFSLAGSNTGELFF.

This chain uses TRBV4-2 with TRBJ2-7; D is ambiguous. Germline V gene data show CDR1 as LGHNA and CDR2 as YNFKEQ. This CDR3 is 13 amino acids long. Trimming removed 0 bases at V and 0 bases at J, with 3 bases between. The CDR3 nucleotides read TGTGCCAGCAGCCAAGATCGCTCCTACGAGCAGTACTTC. It yields the protein CASSQDRSYEQYF.

The V call is TRBV12-3 or TRBV12-4, the J call TRBJ1-3; D gene uncertain. The CDR3 has 12 residues. Trimming left V 3 bases short and J 7 bases short, with 7 bases between. CDR3: CASSLNSNTIYF. The CDR3 DNA reads TGTGCCAGCAGTTTGAACAGTAACACCATATATTTT.

The V gene is TRBV4-1, the J gene TRBJ2-3; 8 bases align to TRBD2. CDR3 length equals 15 residues. V was clipped by 1 base and J by 3 bases; unmatched bases: 3. The germline CDR1 and CDR2 sequences are MGHRA and YSYEKL. The CDR3, as DNA: TGCGCCAGCAGCCAAGCTGCGGGGGGTACAGATACGCAGTATTTT. This encodes CASSQAAGGTDTQYF.

This chain connects TRBV29-1 to TRBJ1-1; D gene uncertain. The CDR3 is made up of 11 amino acids. Trimming removed 6 bases from V and 2 bases from J, with 7 bases in between. Germline CDR1 and CDR2: SQVTM and ANQGSEA. The CDR3 region is CSVPSNTEAFF. CDR3 nucleotide sequence: TGCAGCGTCCCATCAAACACTGAAGCTTTCTTT.

This clonotype was recorded a few times. J is TRBJ2-7 and V is TRBV4-2; D is ambiguous. V dropped 0 bases and J dropped 2 bases, with 11 bases sitting between them. Germline V CDR1 and CDR2: LGHNA, YNFKEQ. The CDR3 is made up of 15 amino acids. CDR3 nucleotide sequence: TGTGCCAGCAGCCAAGAAGGCCCAGAGACCTACGAGCAGTACTTC. Protein sequence: CASSQEGPETYEQYF.

This CDR3 is CASQGLVYNEQFF. CDR3 coding DNA: TGTGCCAGCCAGGGACTAGTTTACAATGAGCAGTTCTTC. The chain recombines TRBV12-3 or TRBV12-4 with TRBJ2-1, with 8 bases identical to TRBD2. V dropped 8 bases and J dropped 4; count of bases not matched to a gene: 4. The length of the CDR3 is 13 residues.

In this sample, this clonotype turned up a few times. This chain links TRBV7-2 with TRBJ2-5; D is unresolved. The V end was cut by 5 bases, the J end by 7 bases, with 20 bases between. Germline CDR1 and CDR2: SGHTA and FQGNSA. CDR3 length equals 15 residues. CDR3 in DNA: TGTGCCAGCAGCCACCCTGGAAACTCGCTATGGACCCAGTACTTC. Amino acids: CASSHPGNSLWTQYF.

This chain joins TRBV19 and TRBJ2-5; D might be TRBD1 (6 bases). The CDR3 is 13 residues long. Germline CDR1 reads LNHDA; CDR2 reads SQIVND (reference sequence). V was cut by 7 bases and J by 3 bases, with 12 bases left in between. For the CDR3, the DNA is TGTGCCAGTAAGCCCGACAGGAAAGAGACCCAGTACTTC. This codes for CASKPDRKETQYF. The full variable domain, with the rest looked up from reference TRBV19 and TRBJ2-5, is DGGITQSPKYLFRKEGQNVTLSCEQNLNHDAMYWYRQDPGQGLRLIYYSQIVNDFQKGDIAEGYSVSREKKESFPLTVTSAQKNPTAFYLCASKPDRKETQYFGPGTRLLVL.

This clonotype was seen a handful of times. This sequence joins TRBV2 and TRBJ2-7; a possible D gene is TRBD1 (5 bases). The CDR3 spans 14 residues. V was cut by 1 base and J by 5 bases, with 12 bases left in between. From germline, CDR1 is SNHLY and CDR2 FYNNEI. Written as DNA, the CDR3 is TGTGCCAGCAGTGAAGGGACACTCGTCCACGAGCAGTACTTC. Translation gives CASSEGTLVHEQYF. The variable domain in full, completed from reference TRBV2 and TRBJ2-7, reads EPEVTQTPSHQVTQMGQEVILRCVPISNHLYFYWYRQILGQKVEFLVSFYNNEISEKSEIFDDQFSVERPDGSNFTLKIRSTKLEDSAMYFCASSEGTLVHEQYFGPGTRLTVT.

The chain joins TRBV7-8 to TRBJ1-6; no clear D. V lost 7 bases and J lost 5, with 12 bases in between. CDR1 is SGHVS and CDR2 is FQNEAQ in the germline V gene. This CDR3 contains 14 residues. The CDR3 sequence: CASTIQADNSPLHF. The CDR3 coding sequence is TGTGCCAGCACCATACAAGCGGATAATTCACCCCTCCACTTT.

This chain joins TRBV11-2 and TRBJ1-2; the D is unclear. Germline V lookup: CDR1 SGHAT, CDR2 FQNNGV. CDR3 size: 14 residues. Trimming cost V 5 bases and J 8 bases, with 18 bases left between them. CDR3 sequence: CASSPKFFLTGYTF. The CDR3 DNA reads as TGTGCCAGCAGCCCCAAGTTTTTTCTAACCGGCTACACCTTC.

The DNA for the CDR3 is TGTGCCAGCAGCCCTACAGGGGGGCTTCCCTACGAGCAGTACTTC. Its translation: CASSPTGGLPYEQYF. The gene calls are TRBV7-9 and TRBJ2-7, with TRBD1 matching 8 bases. Germline assignment: CDR1 SEHNR and CDR2 FQNEAQ (reference sequence). The CDR3 consists of 15 residues. V shed 5 bases and J 2 bases; nucleotides not matched to a gene: 8.

Only a few counts were recorded for this clonotype. The V and J genes are TRBV11-2 and TRBJ2-1, with 11 positions matching TRBD2. Germline assignment: CDR1 SGHAT and CDR2 FQNNGV. The CDR3 extends over 13 amino acids. The V and J ends lost 3 bases and 14 bases, in that order; junction bases with no gene match: 6. DNA for the CDR3: TGTGCCAGCAGCTTTTTTAGCGGGGGGGCAAAGTTCTTC. It codes for CASSFFSGGAKFF.

V gene TRBV5-6 combines with J gene TRBJ2-5, with 10 bases identical to TRBD2. This CDR3 has 17 residues. Germline V gene lookup returns CDR1 SGHDT and CDR2 YYEEEE. J gave up 4 bases and V 4 bases, and 13 bases lay outside the gene matches. The CDR3 loop reads CASSMSDLAGVGETQYF. CDR3 DNA sequence: TGTGCCAGCAGCATGTCCGACCTAGCGGGAGTAGGAGAGACCCAGTACTTC.